A single sample gave rise to the 12 T cell receptor beta chains below, sequenced in a study of cytomegalovirus exposure and HLA in healthy donors. The PCR had 60 Vbeta and 13 Jbeta primers. Data came from immunoSEQ multiplex PCR; TCRdb stores just in-frame clones and leaves some out. Seen here are over 150,000 clones, 75% observed once, and the top ten hold 4.9%. The sequenced sample was PBMCs. The receptors derive from a male donor in good health and CMV-seronegative.

The chain carries TRBV27 and TRBJ2-7; 9 bases line up with TRBD2. Germline V CDR1 and CDR2: MNHEY, SMNVEV (reference sequence). The length of the CDR3 is 15 residues. Trimming at V came to 2 bases and at J to 2 bases, leaving 4 bases not matched to a gene. The CDR3 bases are TGTGCCAGCAGTTTAGGGTCTAGCGGGACCTACGAGCAGTACTTC. It encodes CASSLGSSGTYEQYF.

In DNA, the CDR3 is TGTGCCAGCAAATGGCGGGGGGGCCGAGATACGCAGTATTTT. This codes for CASKWRGGRDTQYF. This chain joins TRBV5-8 and TRBJ2-3; 9 bases align to TRBD2. Trimming took 6 bases from V and 5 from J; bases not matched to a gene: 7. The germline gives CDR1 SGHTS, CDR2 YDEGEE. The CDR3 consists of 14 residues.

The rearrangement joins TRBV28 to TRBJ2-7, with 14 bases aligning to TRBD2. This CDR3 contains 15 residues. The germline CDR1 and CDR2 sequences are MDHEN and SYDVKM. V lost 6 bases to trimming and J lost 4 bases; unmatched junction nucleotides: 5. The CDR3 nucleotides are TGTGCCAGCAGGGGGACTAGCGGGAGTGTGTACGAGCAGTACTTC. Translated, it gives CASRGTSGSVYEQYF.

This clone appeared a single time. The V call is TRBV5-4, the J call TRBJ1-4, with TRBD1 matching 8 bases. CDR1 SGHNT and CDR2 YYREEE come from the germline V gene (reference sequence). Losses at the gene ends were 2 bases for V and 0 bases for J; bases not matched to a gene: 6. The CDR3 runs to 17 residues. The CDR3 DNA sequence: TGTGCCAGCAGCTTTGGACAGGGAGAATCAACTAATGAAAAACTGTTTTTT. Translation gives CASSFGQGESTNEKLFF.

This sequence joins TRBV27 and TRBJ1-1, with D perhaps matching TRBD1 (6 bases). The CDR3 is 12 residues long. Trimming cost V 3 bases and J 8 bases, with 10 bases left between them. Germline CDR1 is MNHEY and CDR2 is SMNVEV (reference sequence). This chain's CDR3 is CASSFIGQEAFF. CDR3 coding DNA: TGTGCCAGCAGTTTCATAGGACAGGAAGCTTTCTTT.

This clone was found a few times. Other DNA sequences in this specimen translate into the identical CDR3. This chain links TRBV14 with TRBJ1-2; TRBD1 matches 7 bases. The ends lost 4 bases at V and 3 bases at J; junction bases unmatched: 5. CDR3 length: 14 residues. Germline V gives CDR1 SGHDN, CDR2 FVKESK. CDR3 protein: CASSRQGKDYGYTF. In DNA form, the CDR3 reads TGTGCCAGCAGCCGACAGGGAAAAGACTATGGCTACACCTTC.

The rearrangement joins TRBV6-5 to TRBJ1-5, with 9 bases lining up with TRBD1. Germline assignment: CDR1 MNHEY and CDR2 SVGAGI. J gave up 4 bases and V 6 bases, and 7 bases lay outside the gene matches. The CDR3 has 15 amino acids. CDR3 DNA: TGTGCCAGCAGACTCGGACAGGGGACAAATCAGCCCCAGCATTTT. Translated: CASRLGQGTNQPQHF.

This clone was seen a few times. The chain has TRBV5-6 and TRBJ2-1; 8 positions agree with TRBD1. The CDR3 extends over 12 amino acids. Germline loops: CDR1 SGHDT, CDR2 YYEEEE. V gave up 0 bases and J gave up 13 bases; unmatched junction bases: 3. CDR3 DNA: TGTGCCAGCAGCTTGGTACAGGGGGATCAGTTCTTC. It translates to CASSLVQGDQFF.

V and J are TRBV9 and TRBJ2-7; D gene unclear. The CDR3 extends over 14 amino acids. Trimming took off 0 bases at V and 0 bases at J, with 7 bases between the two ends. Looked up from germline, CDR1 is SGDLS and CDR2 is YYNGEE. In DNA form, the CDR3 reads TGTGCCAGCAGCGTAGGTACAGACTCCTACGAGCAGTACTTC. Its protein is CASSVGTDSYEQYF.

V and J are TRBV4-1 and TRBJ1-4; the D gene is possibly TRBD1 (5 bases). V lost 0 bases and J lost 7, with 15 bases in between. Germline values: CDR1 MGHRA, CDR2 YSYEKL. The CDR3 covers 16 residues. CDR3 loop: CASSQDHGGESEKLFF. CDR3 bases: TGCGCCAGCAGCCAAGATCACGGAGGGGAAAGTGAAAAACTGTTTTTT.

The rearrangement links TRBV6-1 to TRBJ1-2; D unclear. CDR3 length equals 11 residues. Trimming removed 8 bases at V and 7 bases at J, with 11 bases between. Per the germline V gene, CDR1 is MNHNS and CDR2 is SASEGT. CDR3 sequence (DNA): TGTGCCAGCGCAGACATTGCTGGCTACACCTTC. Translated, it gives CASADIAGYTF.

This chain uses TRBV11-1 with TRBJ2-1, with 7 bases lining up with TRBD1. CDR1 SGHAT and CDR2 FQDESV come from the germline V gene (reference sequence). The CDR3 contains 13 residues. With V trimmed by 8 bases and J by 0 bases, 1 base remained unmatched. The CDR3 nucleotides read TGTGCCAGCGGGGACAGCTCCTACAATGAGCAGTTCTTC. It specifies CASGDSSYNEQFF.